Below are 21 T cell receptor beta chains sequenced from a single sample in a study of T cells in Graves' hyperthyroidism and ophthalmopathy. The source material, RNA transcripts, was used to amplify TCR beta CDR3 regions. HTBI primers were the set used in a first-round RT-PCR of the TCR CDR3. A single record per CDR3 protein comes from TCRdb applying MiXCR to the multiplex PCR reads. This sample has some 270,000 distinct CDR3 sequences, with roughly 13% found just once. The sequencing sample was made of blood. These TCRs come from a woman aged 40 to 50 with Graves' hyperthyroidism.

This clonotype was observed at least ten times. V gene TRBV7-9 combines with J gene TRBJ2-1; the D gene could be TRBD1 or TRBD2 (5 bases each). CDR1 is SEHNR, CDR2 FQNEAQ, per germline (reference sequence). V was trimmed by 0 bases and J by 6 bases, leaving 6 bases between them. This CDR3 comprises 13 residues. The CDR3 is CASSLAGANEQFF. The CDR3 coding sequence is TGTGCCAGCAGCTTAGCCGGGGCCAATGAGCAGTTCTTC.

This clonotype was found many times. This chain connects TRBV6-1 to TRBJ2-5, with 9 bases matching TRBD1. This CDR3 spans 15 amino acids. Germline V gives CDR1 MNHNS, CDR2 SASEGT. The J segment lost 4 bases and the V segment lost 3 bases, leaving 6 bases of the junction unmatched. CDR3 sequence: CASSELDRGRETQYF. The DNA for the CDR3 is TGTGCCAGCAGTGAGTTGGACAGGGGAAGAGAGACCCAGTACTTC.

In this sample, this clonotype turned up many times. The rearrangement uses TRBV6-5 and TRBJ1-2; tentatively, D is TRBD1 (6 bases). The CDR3 has 13 residues. Trimming removed 2 bases from V and 7 bases from J, with 11 bases in between. The germline gives CDR1 MNHEY, CDR2 SVGAGI. In DNA, the CDR3 is TGTGCCAGCAGTTACGGGGGCTTCGGTGGCTACACCTTC. Translation gives CASSYGGFGGYTF.

This clonotype was detected many times. The rearrangement uses TRBV20-1 and TRBJ1-5; TRBD1 might be the D (5 bases). The V end lost 0 bases, the J end lost 4 bases, and 13 bases lay between the germline ends. The CDR3 has 15 residues. Germline loops: CDR1 DFQATT, CDR2 SNEGSKA (reference sequence). Here the CDR3 DNA reads TGCAGTGCTAGAGATCAAAGGGGCGGGAATCAGCCCCAGCATTTT. The encoded protein is CSARDQRGGNQPQHF.

The chain is built from TRBV19 and TRBJ2-2; 7 positions agree with TRBD1. This CDR3 has 17 amino acids. The germline V gene has CDR1 LNHDA and CDR2 SQIVND (reference sequence). With 5 bases clipped from V and 6 bases from J, the junction kept 15 bases outside the gene matches. CDR3 region: CASSHHRQGGIAGELFF. In nucleotides, the CDR3 is TGTGCCAGTAGTCACCACCGACAGGGTGGGATCGCCGGGGAGCTGTTTTTT.

Regarding this clonotype: A read error is possible here, since a much larger clone lies one base away. This chain uses TRBV30 with TRBJ2-5, with D perhaps TRBD1 or TRBD2 (5 bases each). Trimming stripped 0 bases from V and 3 bases from J, with 14 bases between. CDR3 length: 15 amino acids. Germline CDR1 and CDR2: GTSNPN and SVGIG (reference sequence). The DNA for the CDR3 is TGTGCCTGGAGTGTACACCAGGGAGACGAAGAGACCCAGTACTTC. This codes for CAWSVHQGDEETQYF.

Notes on this clonotype: A read error may explain this, as a much larger clone is one base away. The genes are TRBV2 and TRBJ2-1, with TRBD2 identical over 11 bases. This CDR3 has 16 amino acids. Losses at the gene ends were 9 bases for V and 2 bases for J; bases not matched to a gene: 9. Germline CDR1 is SNHLY and CDR2 is FYNNEI. CDR3 sequence reads: CASLAGGLPTYNEQFF. CDR3 in DNA: TGTGCCAGTCTAGCGGGAGGCCTCCCTACCTACAATGAGCAGTTCTTC.

This clonotype was seen at least ten times. The chain couples TRBV20-1 to TRBJ2-5; D possibly corresponds to TRBD1 (5 bases). The V gene's germline CDR1 is DFQATT and CDR2 SNEGSKA (reference sequence). V lost 5 bases, J lost 2 bases, and 9 bases lay in between. The CDR3 sequence is 12 residues long. For the CDR3, the DNA is TGCAGTGCTTCCGGACAACAAGAGACCCAGTACTTC. As protein: CSASGQQETQYF.

The CDR3 is CASSLGDSGTEAFF. In DNA form, the CDR3 reads TGCGCCAGCAGCTTGGGGGATAGTGGCACTGAAGCTTTCTTT. The chain couples TRBV5-1 to TRBJ1-1; no reliable D call. V lost 0 bases and J 4 bases, leaving 10 bases between the germline ends. CDR1 is SGHRS and CDR2 is YFSETQ in the germline V gene. The CDR3 length is 14 residues.

V usage is TRBV29-1 and J usage is TRBJ1-5; D is unresolved. The ends were cut back, 6 bases at V and 4 bases at J, with 19 bases in the middle. Germline CDR1 and CDR2: SQVTM and ANQGSEA. This CDR3 comprises 15 residues. The DNA of the CDR3 is TGCAGCGTGGCTGTCGGGGTTGGTCCAAATCAGCCCCAGCATTTT. This encodes CSVAVGVGPNQPQHF.

In its sample, this clonotype was seen many times. The V gene is TRBV7-3, the J gene TRBJ2-7; possibly TRBD2 for D (6 bases). Trimming left V 5 bases short and J 7 bases short, with 21 bases between. The CDR3 spans 15 residues. Germline V CDR1 and CDR2: SGHTA, FQGTGA. The CDR3 region is CASSPFRLGAVEQYF. The CDR3 nucleotides read TGTGCCAGCAGCCCCTTTCGACTAGGTGCTGTGGAGCAGTACTTC.

The sample holds a few counts of this clonotype. The rearrangement uses TRBV5-4 and TRBJ2-2, with TRBD2 matching over 13 bases. With V trimmed by 5 bases and J by 4 bases, 5 bases remained unmatched. CDR3 size: 16 residues. The germline V gene has CDR1 SGHNT and CDR2 YYREEE (reference sequence). CDR3 residues: CASRRTSGSGTGELFF. CDR3 coding DNA: TGTGCCAGCAGGCGGACTAGCGGGAGTGGCACCGGGGAGCTGTTTTTT.

This clonotype was recorded many times. CDR3 in amino acids: CASSRTANYEQYF. CDR3 DNA: TGTGCCAGCAGCCGGACGGCTAACTACGAGCAGTACTTC. The rearrangement joins TRBV6-1 to TRBJ2-7; D is uncertain. The germline V and J ends were trimmed by 6 bases and 3 bases, with 12 bases remaining between them. Germline V gene sequence: CDR1 MNHNS, CDR2 SASEGT. This CDR3 is 13 amino acids long.

The chain has TRBV5-1 and TRBJ2-5; 11 nucleotides line up with TRBD2. Trimming removed 0 bases from V and 5 bases from J; junction bases left unmatched: 3. CDR1 SGHRS and CDR2 YFSETQ come from the germline V gene. The CDR3 totals 15 residues. The CDR3 DNA reads TGCGCCAGCAGCTTGGACACTAGCGGGAGTGAGACCCAGTACTTC. This gives the protein CASSLDTSGSETQYF.

This clonotype was recorded many times. The V call is TRBV28, the J call TRBJ2-7; 7 bases line up with TRBD2. The CDR3 extends over 14 amino acids. Germline V CDR1 and CDR2: MDHEN, SYDVKM. V trimming: 2 bases; J trimming: 3 bases; junction bases outside the gene matches: 4. CDR3 loop: CASSLGGGLYEQYF. The DNA for the CDR3 is TGTGCCAGCAGTTTAGGCGGGGGTCTCTACGAGCAGTACTTC.

This clonotype was detected ten times or more. This sequence joins TRBV6-1 and TRBJ1-3, with D uncertain. CDR3 length: 14 amino acids. Germline V gene lookup returns CDR1 MNHNS and CDR2 SASEGT. Trimming pared 7 bases from V and 0 bases from J, leaving 10 bases between. CDR3 DNA: TGTGCCAGCATGATAGGGCGCTCTGGAAACACCATATATTTT. Translated, it gives CASMIGRSGNTIYF.

The sample holds many counts of this clonotype. The gene calls are TRBV6-2 or TRBV6-3 and TRBJ2-2, with 8 bases matching TRBD2. Germline CDR1 and CDR2: MNHEY and SVGEGT. V lost 8 bases to trimming and J lost 5 bases; unmatched junction nucleotides: 7. The CDR3 sequence is 14 residues long. CDR3 region: CASSPGTRTGELFF. The CDR3 DNA follows: TGTGCCAGCTCTCCCGGGACTAGGACCGGGGAGCTGTTTTTT.

This chain joins TRBV20-1 and TRBJ2-3; TRBD2 is a possible D gene (6 bases). V was clipped by 0 bases and J by 0 bases, with 13 bases between them. Germline V lookup: CDR1 DFQATT, CDR2 SNEGSKA (reference sequence). The CDR3 is 16 residues long. The CDR3 reads CSARDPVGGSTDTQYF. Here the CDR3 DNA reads TGCAGTGCTAGAGATCCAGTGGGGGGTAGCACAGATACGCAGTATTTT.

V is TRBV6-5 and J is TRBJ2-1; D ambiguous. Trimming pared 4 bases from V and 0 bases from J, leaving 10 bases between. Germline V gene data show CDR1 as MNHEY and CDR2 as SVGAGI. This CDR3 has 15 amino acids. The CDR3 region is CASSFSFSSYNEQFF. The DNA of the CDR3 is TGTGCCAGCAGTTTCTCCTTTAGCTCCTACAATGAGCAGTTCTTC.

This clonotype appeared many times. The V call is TRBV7-2, the J call TRBJ2-3; TRBD2 agrees at 8 bases. CDR1 is SGHTA and CDR2 is FQGNSA in the germline V gene. Trimming took 3 bases from V and 4 from J; bases not matched to a gene: 3. This CDR3 is built from 14 residues. CDR3 sequence: CASSFGRGADTQYF. The CDR3 nucleotides read TGTGCCAGCAGCTTCGGGAGGGGCGCAGATACGCAGTATTTT.

There are many counts of this clonotype. Here the CDR3 reads CASSPSGAGNYGYTF. For the CDR3, the DNA is TGCGCCAGCAGCCCGAGCGGGGCTGGGAACTATGGCTACACCTTC. The V gene is TRBV5-1, the J gene TRBJ1-2; D may be TRBD1 (5 bases). This CDR3 contains 15 residues. V gave up 4 bases and J gave up 2 bases, with 15 bases separating them. Germline loops: CDR1 SGHRS, CDR2 YFSETQ.